These T cell receptor beta chains were read from a single sample in a study of early T cells in non-severe SARS-CoV-2 infection. Using its own MiXCR run on the 5' RACE reads, TCRdb lists one record per CDR3 protein. The sample has about 44,000 distinct CDR3 sequences; 23% are singletons. Sequencing used whole blood, obtained at baseline. All receptors derive from an adult who was a healthcare worker with PCR-confirmed SARS-CoV-2 infection or an uninfected control (not recorded which). Each CDR3 is given with its conserved first and last residue. D genes are given only for firm matches. Part of the rows lack a size; the others show once, few, many or a class for expanded clones.

17,TRBJ1-2,TRBV10-3,NA,NA,TGTGCCACCTGGGAGCTTCATTTGGGGCAGCCCCTTTATGGCTACACCTTC,CATWELHLGQPLYGYTF
15,TRBJ2-6,TRBV12-3/TRBV12-4,NA,many,TGTGCCAGCAGTTTTGCAGGGACTGGGGCCAACGTCCTGACTTTC,CASSFAGTGANVLTF
14,TRBJ2-3,TRBV7-3,TRBD1,many,TGTGCCAGCAGGGCGGGACAGGCGGCCGATACGCAGTATTTT,CASRAGQAADTQYF
11,TRBJ2-7,TRBV29-1,NA,few,TGCAGCGTTGAACTTAACTACGAGCAGTACTTC,CSVELNYEQYF
19,TRBJ2-3,TRBV7-9,TRBD2,few,TGTGCCAGCAGCTTAGACTATCCTTTGGCGGGGGGGCCGACAGATACGCAGTATTTT,CASSLDYPLAGGPTDTQYF
14,TRBJ1-5,TRBV6-6,NA,few,TGTGCCAGCAGTTACATTGAGAGCAATCAGCCCCAGCATTTT,CASSYIESNQPQHF
14,TRBJ1-4,TRBV18,NA,NA,TGTGCCAGCTCACCACCCAGTCAGGGGGAAAAACTGTTTTTT,CASSPPSQGEKLFF
14,TRBJ2-6,TRBV27,NA,NA,TGTGCCAGCAGGACCCACTCTGGGGCCAACGTCCTGACTTTC,CASRTHSGANVLTF
13,TRBJ2-1,TRBV24-1,NA,many,TGTGCCACCAGTGATTTGCAGGGCTATGAGCAGTTCTTC,CATSDLQGYEQFF
13,TRBJ1-1,TRBV7-8,NA,NA,TGTGCCAGCAGCTTAGGGGCAAGAACTGAAGCTTTCTTT,CASSLGARTEAFF
13,TRBJ2-5,TRBV5-1,NA,NA,TGCGCCAGCAGCCCCCGGCGGTTGGAGACCCAGTACTTC,CASSPRRLETQYF
12,TRBJ2-3,TRBV7-9,NA,NA,TGTGCCAGCAGCAGGGGTGGAGATACGCAGTATTTT,CASSRGGDTQYF
16,TRBJ2-7,TRBV7-9,NA,NA,TGTGCCAGCAGCCAAGGGGGGGGAGCAGGGCACTACGAGCAGTACTTC,CASSQGGGAGHYEQYF
14,TRBJ2-3,TRBV6-2/TRBV6-3,NA,few,TGTGCCAGCAGTCAAACGGGCCGATGGGATACGCAGTATTTT,CASSQTGRWDTQYF
14,TRBJ2-1,TRBV7-2,NA,few,TGTGCCAGCAGCCCCCAGGGCAGGACCAATGAGCAGTTCTTC,CASSPQGRTNEQFF
16,TRBJ2-3,TRBV12-3/TRBV12-4,TRBD2,NA,TGTGCCAGCAGTCTTAGCGGGGGGAGTCCCACAGATACGCAGTATTTT,CASSLSGGSPTDTQYF
17,TRBJ2-6,TRBV18,TRBD1,few,TGTGCCAGCTCGAGCGGGACAGGGGGTTCTGGGGCCAACGTCCTGACTTTC,CASSSGTGGSGANVLTF
11,TRBJ2-5,TRBV20-1,NA,few,TGCAGTGGACAGATTCAAGAGACCCAGTACTTC,CSGQIQETQYF
18,TRBJ1-1,TRBV3-1,TRBD1,NA,TGTGCCAGCAGCCGACGATTGGGGACAGGGGTTCCCAATACTGAAGCTTTCTTT,CASSRRLGTGVPNTEAFF
17,TRBJ2-1,TRBV12-3/TRBV12-4,TRBD1,once,TGTGCCAGCAGTCGCCGGGCCGGGACAGGGGGGTTCGATGAGCAGTTCTTC,CASSRRAGTGGFDEQFF
15,TRBJ2-2,TRBV7-9,NA,NA,TGTGCCAGCAGCGTAACAGGACCCAACACCGGGGAGCTGTTTTTT,CASSVTGPNTGELFF
14,TRBJ2-1,TRBV11-2,NA,few,TGTGCCAGCAGCTCTATGGACGGATTCAATGAGCAGTTCTTC,CASSSMDGFNEQFF
14,TRBJ2-3,TRBV6-1,NA,medium-sized,TGTGCCAGCCCGGGCCTGACTAGCACAGATACGCAGTATTTT,CASPGLTSTDTQYF
15,TRBJ2-4,TRBV9,NA,NA,TGTGCCAGCAGCATCTCCGGGACAGCCAAAAACATTCAGTACTTC,CASSISGTAKNIQYF
10,TRBJ1-1,TRBV20-1,NA,NA,TGCAGTGCCCACCTCGGGGTAGCTTTCTTT,CSAHLGVAFF
18,TRBJ2-7,TRBV14,NA,NA,TGTGCCAGCAGCAAGACACGGACCCTGATTGCTTTCTCCTACGAGCAGTACTTC,CASSKTRTLIAFSYEQYF
13,TRBJ2-5,TRBV11-2,NA,NA,TGTGCCAGCAGCTCCTGGGGGGCCGAGACCCAGTACTTC,CASSSWGAETQYF
14,TRBJ2-3,TRBV9,NA,many,TGTGCCAGCAGCGTAGCCTACTTCACAGATACGCAGTATTTT,CASSVAYFTDTQYF
15,TRBJ2-4,TRBV5-4,NA,few,TGTGCCAGCAGCTTGGGGGCGGCAGCCAAAAACATTCAGTACTTC,CASSLGAAAKNIQYF
15,TRBJ2-3,TRBV7-7,NA,few,TGTGCCAGCAGCTTAGCCTCCACTAGCACAGATACGCAGTATTTT,CASSLASTSTDTQYF
13,TRBJ2-7,TRBV7-6,NA,few,TGTGCCAGCAGCTTAATGGACTCCTACGAGCAGTACTTC,CASSLMDSYEQYF
14,TRBJ2-7,TRBV7-6,NA,once,TGTGCCAGCAGCATGACTCCTTTGTCCTACGAGCAGTACTTC,CASSMTPLSYEQYF
15,TRBJ1-6,TRBV12-3/TRBV12-4,TRBD1,NA,TGTGCCAGCAGTTTAACCCCACAGGGGAATTCACCCCTCCACTTT,CASSLTPQGNSPLHF
11,TRBJ2-3,TRBV30,NA,few,TGTGCCTGGAGTATTTCCGATACGCAGTATTTT,CAWSISDTQYF
13,TRBJ2-1,TRBV2,TRBD1,few,TGTGCCAGCAGGGGGGACAGCTACAATGAGCAGTTCTTC,CASRGDSYNEQFF
14,TRBJ2-3,TRBV2,NA,NA,TGTGCCAGCAAGCCCCAACAGTCCACAGATACGCAGTATTTT,CASKPQQSTDTQYF
13,TRBJ1-1,TRBV29-1,NA,few,TGCAGCGTTGAAGCTGGGGAGAACACTGAAGCTTTCTTT,CSVEAGENTEAFF